The 16 T cell receptor beta chains reported below all come from one sample, sequenced in a study of blood T cell repertoires in COVID-19. Measured with immunoSEQ multiplex PCR; TCRdb has only the in-frame clones, and not every one. The sample has about 400,000 clones, 65% to 90% seen once. The sequencing input was peripheral blood. These receptors were obtained from an older woman with COVID-19, enrolled during active disease.

The sample holds many counts of this clone. The gene calls are TRBV4-2 and TRBJ1-2, with D unclear. Germline V lookup: CDR1 LGHNA, CDR2 YNFKEQ. The CDR3 is made up of 16 amino acids. V was pared by 0 bases and J by 5 bases, with 16 bases between. Here the CDR3 reads CASSQDQERGWYGYTF. The CDR3 DNA reads as TGTGCCAGCAGCCAAGATCAAGAGCGCGGTTGGTATGGCTACACCTTC.

V usage is TRBV5-1 and J usage is TRBJ2-6; TRBD1 might be the D (5 bases). Germline-derived CDR1 and CDR2 are SGHRS and YFSETQ. The CDR3 totals 16 residues. Trimming stripped 0 bases from V and 4 bases from J, with 11 bases between. The CDR3 loop reads CASSLEGIPGANVLTF. DNA of the CDR3: TGCGCCAGCAGCTTGGAGGGGATCCCCGGGGCCAACGTCCTGACTTTC.

The chain has TRBV9 and TRBJ2-2, with 12 bases that match TRBD2. In germline, CDR1 is SGDLS, CDR2 YYNGEE. The trim removed 0 bases at V and 1 base at J, leaving 1 base unmatched. The CDR3 is 17 residues long. The CDR3, as DNA: TGTGCCAGCAGCGTAGCGGGACTAGCGGGGAACACCGGGGAGCTGTTTTTT. This encodes CASSVAGLAGNTGELFF.

The chain is built from TRBV6-5 and TRBJ1-1; the D is unclear. From germline, CDR1 is MNHEY and CDR2 SVGAGI. This CDR3 has 16 amino acids. V dropped 4 bases and J dropped 11 bases, with 26 bases sitting between them. The CDR3 bases are TGTGCCAGCAGTTCCCCAGGAGGACCGACCCTGGGTCGGGCTTTCTTT. The encoded protein is CASSSPGGPTLGRAFF.

The chain has TRBV5-1 and TRBJ2-5; 10 nucleotides agree with TRBD1. Unmatched junction bases numbered 3, after V lost 4 bases and J lost 3 bases. Per the germline V gene, CDR1 is SGHRS and CDR2 is YFSETQ. The CDR3 length is 14 residues. In DNA form, the CDR3 reads TGCGCCAGCAGCACAGGGACAGGGGAAGAGACCCAGTACTTC. Translating it yields CASSTGTGEETQYF.

The rearrangement links TRBV6-5 to TRBJ1-1, with 8 bases matching TRBD1. The CDR3 contains 14 residues. The trim removed 8 bases at V and 5 bases at J, leaving 10 bases unmatched. Germline V lookup: CDR1 MNHEY, CDR2 SVGAGI. CDR3 region: CASGRTGIGTEAFF. The CDR3, as DNA: TGTGCCAGCGGGCGGACAGGGATTGGGACTGAAGCTTTCTTT.

The CDR3 bases are TGTGCCAGCAGTACTAGCGGGGGAATCCAAGAGACCCAGTACTTC. This translates into CASSTSGGIQETQYF. J is TRBJ2-5 and V is TRBV6-5; TRBD2 agrees at 11 bases. The length of the CDR3 is 15 residues. V lost 5 bases to trimming and J lost 1 base; unmatched junction nucleotides: 3. Germline CDR1 is MNHEY and CDR2 is SVGAGI.

J is TRBJ1-1 and V is TRBV9; D possibly corresponds to TRBD1 (5 bases). The length of the CDR3 is 14 residues. In germline, CDR1 is SGDLS, CDR2 YYNGEE. Trimming removed 0 bases from V and 6 bases from J, with 12 bases in between. The CDR3 nucleotides are TGTGCCAGCAGCGTAGGGGGCAGGGAAGCTGAAGCTTTCTTT. Amino acids: CASSVGGREAEAFF.

This chain uses TRBV7-3 with TRBJ2-3, with TRBD1 as a possible D gene (5 bases). The ends were cut back, 5 bases at V and 2 bases at J, with 14 bases in the middle. The germline CDR1 and CDR2 sequences are SGHTA and FQGTGA. The CDR3 has 15 amino acids. The CDR3 region is CASSLAQAPTDTQYF. The CDR3 region has the DNA TGTGCCAGCAGCCTGGCACAGGCACCCACAGATACGCAGTATTTT. Based on the CDR3 plus reference TRBV7-3 and TRBJ2-3, the full variable domain is GAGVSQTPSNKVTEKGKYVELRCDPISGHTALYWYRQSLGQGPEFLIYFQGTGAADDSGLPNDRFFAVRPEGSVSTLKIQRTERGDSAVYLCASSLAQAPTDTQYFGPGTRLTVL.

The chain carries TRBV9 and TRBJ2-3; TRBD1 matches 9 bases. Germline values: CDR1 SGDLS, CDR2 YYNGEE. This CDR3 has 17 residues. V was pared by 0 bases and J by 5 bases, with 10 bases of the junction left unmatched. CDR3 sequence: CASSVEAVRTGVDTQYF. CDR3 coding DNA: TGTGCCAGCAGCGTAGAGGCAGTCCGGACAGGGGTAGATACGCAGTATTTT.

V is TRBV19 and J is TRBJ2-2, with 14 bases matching TRBD2. This CDR3 region has 18 residues. V gave up 2 bases and J gave up 4 bases; unmatched junction bases: 6. Germline V CDR1 and CDR2: LNHDA, SQIVND (reference sequence). For the CDR3, the DNA is TGTGCCAGTAGTATACTCCTCGGACTAGCGGGGGGCACCGGGGAGCTGTTTTTT. This codes for CASSILLGLAGGTGELFF.

The J gene is TRBJ1-4, the V gene TRBV6-5; D unclear. V lost 7 bases, J lost 4 bases, and 13 bases lay in between. Looked up from germline, CDR1 is MNHEY and CDR2 is SVGAGI. The CDR3 contains 14 residues. CDR3 DNA sequence: TGTGCCAGCACCCTCCGGGGTTTTAATGAAAAACTGTTTTTT. This translates into CASTLRGFNEKLFF.

This clone was detected only a few times. V is TRBV20-1 and J is TRBJ1-2; a possible D gene is TRBD1 (6 bases). V lost 3 bases, J lost 3 bases, and 14 bases lay in between. This CDR3 has 14 amino acids. CDR1 is DFQATT, CDR2 SNEGSKA, per germline (reference sequence). The CDR3 sequence is CSASPDSNDYGYTF. The CDR3, as DNA: TGCAGTGCTAGTCCGGACAGCAACGACTATGGCTACACCTTC.

This clone was counted a few times. Other DNA sequences from this sample encode an identical CDR3 as well. CDR3 residues: CASRQSSGNTIYF. The CDR3, as DNA: TGTGCCAGCAGACAGAGCTCTGGAAACACCATATATTTT. The V call is TRBV6-5, the J call TRBJ1-3; D is ambiguous. Germline assignment: CDR1 MNHEY and CDR2 SVGAGI. The CDR3 is 13 residues long. Trimming pared 6 bases from V and 0 bases from J, leaving 6 bases between.

This clone was detected once. This CDR3 reads CASSPTYRYPDYGYTF. The CDR3 DNA is TGTGCCAGCAGCCCCACTTATCGGTATCCGGACTATGGCTACACCTTC. The V gene is TRBV9, the J gene TRBJ1-2; D unresolved. V lost 4 bases to trimming and J lost 3 bases, with 19 bases between them. The CDR3 loop spans 16 amino acids. From germline, CDR1 is SGDLS and CDR2 YYNGEE. The full variable domain, completed using reference TRBV9 and TRBJ1-2, is DSGVTQTPKHLITATGQRVTLRCSPRSGDLSVYWYQQSLDQGLQFLIQYYNGEERAKGNILERFSAQQFPDLHSELNLSSLELGDSALYFCASSPTYRYPDYGYTFGSGTRLTVV.

The chain employs TRBV14 and TRBJ2-6, with TRBD1 matching over 7 bases. Germline V lookup: CDR1 SGHDN, CDR2 FVKESK. The V and J ends lost 6 bases and 0 bases, in that order; junction bases with no gene match: 8. The CDR3 consists of 17 residues. CDR3 sequence: CASRVDRDLSGANVLTF. DNA of the CDR3: TGTGCCAGCAGGGTCGACAGGGACCTCTCTGGGGCCAACGTCCTGACTTTC.